The clone carrying this T cell receptor beta chain was seen just once. This entry is derived from a study of blood T cell repertoires in COVID-19. Looking at the study overall: Researchers got acute and convalescent COVID-19 samples from the United States, Italy and Spain.

The data were produced by immunoSEQ multiplex PCR, yet TCRdb's version contains in-frame clones alone and is incomplete. The repertoire holds about 220,000 clones, with under 90% as singletons. Germline trimming cut 7 bases from V and 5 bases from J; bases unmatched to any gene: 6. Germline-derived CDR1 and CDR2 are SGHRS and YFSETQ. The CDR3 runs to 14 residues. This receptor was taken from a woman aged 55-70 years who had recovered from COVID-19. The source material was peripheral blood. The chain combines TRBV5-1 with TRBJ1-6; TRBD1 agrees at 7 bases. The CDR3 nucleotides are TGCGCCAGCTACCCCGGGACAGATAATTCACCCCTCCACTTT. It yields the protein CASYPGTDNSPLHF.